This is a list of T cell receptor beta chains from one sample in a study of vaccination effects on CD4 cells after COVID-19. The table came from immunoSEQ multiplex PCR; TCRdb's copy has only in-frame clones and leaves some out. The table includes about 58,000 clones, 60% to 85% detected once. No cognate antigen is known for these TCRs. The source material was CD4+ T cells from PBMCs cultured without peptide, sampled before COVID-19 vaccination. The receptors shown here come from a human donor who received a COVID-19 vaccine. Each CDR3 is given with its conserved first and last residue. A D gene is named only where the DNA matches it firmly. The size entry is marked missing in some rows and otherwise reads once, few, many or a size class.

CDR3: CASSPGGSNYGYTF; DNA: TGTGCCAGCAGCCCTGGTGGGTCCAACTATGGCTACACCTTC; J: TRBJ1-2; size: -; D: -; V: TRBV28
CDR3: CASSRARDRSGNTIYF; DNA: TGTGCCAGCAGTCGCGCCCGGGACAGATCTGGAAACACCATATATTTT; J: TRBJ1-3; size: -; D: TRBD1; V: TRBV2
CDR3: CASSDWSEDTQYF; DNA: TGTGCCAGCAGTGACTGGTCAGAAGATACGCAGTATTTT; J: TRBJ2-3; size: -; D: -; V: TRBV6-4
CDR3: CSVEDPGTETQYF; DNA: TGCAGCGTTGAAGACCCAGGGACCGAGACCCAGTACTTC; J: TRBJ2-5; size: -; D: -; V: TRBV29-1
CDR3: CASSVDSGTDTQYF; DNA: TGTGCCAGCAGCGTGGACAGCGGCACAGATACGCAGTATTTT; J: TRBJ2-3; size: -; D: -; V: TRBV9
CDR3: CASSLVGQGAPSGGGRFF; DNA: -; J: TRBJ2-1; size: -; D: -; V: TRBV28
CDR3: CASSSYETGNGYTF; DNA: TGTGCCAGCAGCTCCTACGAGACAGGGAATGGCTACACCTTC; J: TRBJ1-2; size: few; D: TRBD1; V: TRBV7-2
CDR3: CASSFRDTDTQYF; DNA: TGCGCCAGCAGCTTCAGGGACACAGATACGCAGTATTTT; J: TRBJ2-3; size: -; D: -; V: TRBV5-1
CDR3: CASSLSSTDTQYF; DNA: TGTGCCAGCTCCCTCTCCAGCACAGATACGCAGTATTTT; J: TRBJ2-3; size: -; D: -; V: TRBV18
CDR3: CASSQVLRIDSPLHF; DNA: TGTGCCAGCAGCCAAGTCTTGAGGATTGATTCACCCCTCCACTTT; J: TRBJ1-6; size: -; D: -; V: TRBV3-1/TRBV3-2
CDR3: CASSPPSASGKAFF; DNA: TGTGCCAGCTCACCACCGTCGGCATCAGGAAAAGCTTTCTTT; J: TRBJ1-1; size: once; D: -; V: TRBV18
CDR3: CASKPGQGNTEAFF; DNA: TGTGCCAGCAAACCGGGACAAGGTAACACTGAAGCTTTCTTT; J: TRBJ1-1; size: -; D: -; V: TRBV6-5
CDR3: CASSESGGTRNEQFF; DNA: TGTGCCAGCTCGGAAAGCGGGGGGACCCGCAATGAGCAGTTCTTC; J: TRBJ2-1; size: -; D: TRBD2; V: TRBV18
CDR3: CASRLAGGPHWNTGELFF; DNA: TGCGCCAGCAGACTAGCGGGGGGGCCACATTGGAACACCGGGGAGCTGTTTTTT; J: TRBJ2-2; size: -; D: TRBD2; V: TRBV10-2
CDR3: CASSLAGGDTDTQYF; DNA: TGTGCCAGCAGCCTAGCGGGGGGGGACACAGATACGCAGTATTTT; J: TRBJ2-3; size: -; D: TRBD2; V: TRBV2
CDR3: CASSFRAGINGYTF; DNA: TGTGCCAGCAGTTTCAGGGCGGGCATTAATGGCTACACCTTC; J: TRBJ1-2; size: -; D: -; V: TRBV27
CDR3: CASSPSGSSYNEQFF; DNA: TGTGCCAGCAGCCCGTCCGGGAGCTCCTACAATGAGCAGTTCTTC; J: TRBJ2-1; size: few; D: -; V: TRBV7-3
CDR3: CASSRGVGETQYF; DNA: TGTGCCAGCTCCCGAGGGGTAGGGGAGACCCAGTACTTC; J: TRBJ2-5; size: -; D: -; V: TRBV18
CDR3: CATSQQANYGYTF; DNA: TGTGCCACCAGTCAACAGGCTAACTATGGCTACACCTTC; J: TRBJ1-2; size: few; D: -; V: TRBV24-1
CDR3: CASTTLQGTNEKLFF; DNA: TGTGCCAGCACAACACTACAGGGAACTAATGAAAAACTGTTTTTT; J: TRBJ1-4; size: -; D: -; V: TRBV6-5
CDR3: CASSTKQDYTEAFF; DNA: TGTGCCAGCAGCACTAAACAGGATTACACTGAAGCTTTCTTT; J: TRBJ1-1; size: once; D: -; V: TRBV5-4
CDR3: CASSLLVGGEETQYF; DNA: TGTGCCAGCAGTCTTCTAGTCGGGGGAGAAGAGACCCAGTACTTC; J: TRBJ2-5; size: -; D: -; V: TRBV4-2
CDR3: CASSSAQGGTEAFF; DNA: TGCGCCAGCAGCTCGGCGCAGGGAGGGACTGAAGCTTTCTTT; J: TRBJ1-1; size: -; D: -; V: TRBV5-1
CDR3: CASSYMTDTGELFF; DNA: TGTGCCAGCAGTTATATGACGGACACCGGGGAGCTGTTTTTT; J: TRBJ2-2; size: -; D: -; V: TRBV6-5
CDR3: CASSLVGGSNYGYTF; DNA: TGCGCCAGCAGCTTGGTTGGAGGGTCGAACTATGGCTACACCTTC; J: TRBJ1-2; size: -; D: -; V: TRBV5-1
CDR3: CASSPRGSSGNTIYF; DNA: TGTGCCAGCAGCCCGCGGGGTTCCTCTGGAAACACCATATATTTT; J: TRBJ1-3; size: -; D: -; V: TRBV7-2
CDR3: CASRKREGSLPLHF; DNA: TGTGCCAGCAGGAAAAGGGAGGGAAGTTTGCCCCTCCACTTT; J: TRBJ1-6; size: -; D: -; V: TRBV27
CDR3: CASSYERGGRGTDTQYF; DNA: TGTGCCAGCAGCTACGAGCGGGGGGGCCGAGGCACAGATACGCAGTATTTT; J: TRBJ2-3; size: -; D: TRBD2; V: TRBV7-6
CDR3: CASSPGRGRATEAFF; DNA: TGTGCCAGCAGCCCGGGTCGGGGGAGGGCCACTGAAGCTTTCTTT; J: TRBJ1-1; size: -; D: -; V: TRBV7-2
CDR3: CASSQARQGRFAEAFF; DNA: TGTGCCAGCAGCCAAGCCAGACAGGGTAGGTTCGCTGAAGCTTTCTTT; J: TRBJ1-1; size: -; D: TRBD1; V: TRBV3-1/TRBV3-2
CDR3: CASSSSALTDTQYF; DNA: TGTGCCAGCAGCTCAAGCGCGCTCACAGATACGCAGTATTTT; J: TRBJ2-3; size: -; D: -; V: TRBV9
CDR3: CASSEFEGSYGYTF; DNA: TGTGCCAGCAGTGAATTCGAGGGTTCCTATGGCTACACCTTC; J: TRBJ1-2; size: -; D: -; V: TRBV25-1
CDR3: CASSIRGLEQFF; DNA: TGTGCCAGTAGTATACGGGGTCTAGAGCAGTTCTTC; J: TRBJ2-1; size: -; D: -; V: TRBV19
CDR3: CASSWNTGELFF; DNA: TGTGCCAGCAGTTGGAACACCGGGGAGCTGTTTTTT; J: TRBJ2-2; size: -; D: -; V: TRBV7-2
CDR3: CASSRQGASTEAFF; DNA: TGTGCCAGCAGCCGCCAGGGGGCGAGTACTGAAGCTTTCTTT; J: TRBJ1-1; size: -; D: TRBD1; V: TRBV5-5
CDR3: CAWTNGQGITEAFF; DNA: TGTGCCTGGACTAATGGACAGGGGATAACTGAAGCTTTCTTT; J: TRBJ1-1; size: -; D: TRBD1; V: TRBV30
CDR3: CASTRATGTEAFF; DNA: TGTGCCAGTACCCGGGCCACGGGAACTGAAGCTTTCTTT; J: TRBJ1-1; size: -; D: -; V: TRBV19
CDR3: CASSARPGPQHF; DNA: TGTGCCAGCAGCGCAAGACCAGGGCCCCAGCATTTT; J: TRBJ1-5; size: -; D: -; V: TRBV6-5
CDR3: CASSLVRRAHTLPNTEAFF; DNA: TGTGCCAGCAGCTTGGTTCGGAGGGCCCACACCTTACCGAACACTGAAGCTTTCTTT; J: TRBJ1-1; size: -; D: -; V: TRBV5-8
CDR3: CASTLDDYTEAFF; DNA: TGCGCCAGCACCCTGGACGACTACACTGAAGCTTTCTTT; J: TRBJ1-1; size: -; D: -; V: TRBV10-1
CDR3: CASSAGSQGPYGYTF; DNA: TGCGCCAGCAGCGCCGGCTCTCAGGGCCCCTATGGCTACACCTTC; J: TRBJ1-2; size: -; D: -; V: TRBV5-1
CDR3: CASSLPGAQETQYF; DNA: TGTGCCAGCAGCCTCCCGGGGGCACAAGAGACCCAGTACTTC; J: TRBJ2-5; size: -; D: -; V: TRBV5-4
CDR3: CASSSQGSGTEAFF; DNA: TGTGCCAGCAGCTCACAGGGATCGGGGACTGAAGCTTTCTTT; J: TRBJ1-1; size: once; D: -; V: TRBV7-3
CDR3: CASSLGLQNEQFF; DNA: TGCGCCAGCAGCTTGGGACTCCAAAATGAGCAGTTCTTC; J: TRBJ2-1; size: -; D: -; V: TRBV5-1
CDR3: CASRRTALNTEAFF; DNA: TGTGCCAGTAGACGGACGGCTTTGAACACTGAAGCTTTCTTT; J: TRBJ1-1; size: -; D: -; V: TRBV19
CDR3: CASSDRDDGYTF; DNA: TGTGCCAGCAGTGACAGGGACGATGGCTACACCTTC; J: TRBJ1-2; size: -; D: -; V: TRBV6-1
CDR3: CASTPGEKNEKLFF; DNA: TGTGCCAGCACCCCGGGGGAGAAAAATGAAAAACTGTTTTTT; J: TRBJ1-4; size: -; D: -; V: TRBV3-1/TRBV3-2
CDR3: CASSLTGGGETQYF; DNA: TGTGCCAGCAGCTTAACGGGAGGGGGAGAGACCCAGTACTTC; J: TRBJ2-5; size: -; D: -; V: TRBV7-3
CDR3: CASSSPLTSGNTIYF; DNA: TGTGCCAGCAGTTCTCCTCTAACGTCTGGAAACACCATATATTTT; J: TRBJ1-3; size: few; D: -; V: TRBV6-2/TRBV6-3
CDR3: CASSPVSGTLQETQYF; DNA: TGTGCCAGCTCTCCGGTATCCGGGACATTGCAAGAGACCCAGTACTTC; J: TRBJ2-5; size: -; D: -; V: TRBV18
CDR3: CSVAEISGAFQETQYF; DNA: TGCAGCGTTGCCGAGATCAGCGGGGCATTCCAAGAGACCCAGTACTTC; J: TRBJ2-5; size: -; D: TRBD2; V: TRBV29-1
CDR3: CASSTSGTGYDEQFF; DNA: TGTGCCAGCAGTACGTCCGGGACAGGGTACGATGAGCAGTTCTTC; J: TRBJ2-1; size: -; D: TRBD1; V: TRBV6-2/TRBV6-3
CDR3: CASSYLSRNEKLFF; DNA: TGTGCCAGCAGTTACCTCAGCAGGAATGAAAAACTGTTTTTT; J: TRBJ1-4; size: -; D: -; V: TRBV6-5
CDR3: CASSEQGSVNEQFF; DNA: TGTGCCAGCTCCGAACAGGGGTCGGTCAATGAGCAGTTCTTC; J: TRBJ2-1; size: -; D: TRBD1; V: TRBV18
CDR3: CASSFGLNTEAFF; DNA: TGTGCCAGCTCCTTTGGGTTGAACACTGAAGCTTTCTTT; J: TRBJ1-1; size: -; D: -; V: TRBV18
CDR3: CASSQGAGGNTIYF; DNA: TGTGCCAGCAGCCAGGGGGCGGGTGGAAACACCATATATTTT; J: TRBJ1-3; size: -; D: -; V: TRBV3-1/TRBV3-2
CDR3: CASSLGVSGANVLTF; DNA: TGTGCCAGCAGCCTCGGGGTCTCTGGGGCCAACGTCCTGACTTTC; J: TRBJ2-6; size: -; D: -; V: TRBV6-5
CDR3: CASSQRSTEAFF; DNA: TGTGCCAGCAGCCAACGGAGCACTGAAGCTTTCTTT; J: TRBJ1-1; size: few; D: -; V: TRBV3-1/TRBV3-2
CDR3: CASSPRLVPRLTDTQYF; DNA: TGTGCCAGCAGCCCGAGACTAGTCCCCAGACTCACAGATACGCAGTATTTT; J: TRBJ2-3; size: -; D: -; V: TRBV3-1/TRBV3-2